The clone carrying this TCR beta chain occurred a few times. Its antigen is undetermined. This entry is derived from a study of response to subunit inactivated influenza vaccine. TCRdb reprocessed the RT-PCR reads with MiXCR, giving one entry per CDR3 protein. The repertoire has 750,000 to 850,000 distinct CDR3 sequences, roughly 20% of them found once; the top ten carry approximately 11%. The CDR3 length is 11 residues. Trimming cost V 4 bases and J 6 bases, with 3 bases left between them. Germline values: CDR1 LNHNV, CDR2 YYDKDF (reference sequence). Study results and caveats: Each seasonal influenza vaccination recruits few new T cells, the authors suggested.

The sequencing used PBMCs from blood, collected roughly 5 days after vaccination. The chain joins TRBV15 to TRBJ2-2; D is unclear. The source of this sequence is a man aged 50-59 years who received an inactivated influenza vaccine. The CDR3 DNA reads as TGTGCCACCAGCATACCCGGGGAGCTGTTTTTT. It is translated as CATSIPGELFF.